There are a few counts of the clone carrying this TCR beta chain. This entry comes from a study of blood T cell repertoires in COVID-19. Study-wide background: Specimens from acute and convalescent COVID-19 originated in the United States, Italy and Spain.

The germline V gene has CDR1 KGHSH and CDR2 LQKENI. V lost 0 bases, J lost 3 bases, and 4 bases stayed unmatched. This CDR3 comprises 16 residues. Libraries were prepared by immunoSEQ multiplex PCR; TCRdb keeps only in-frame clonotypes and omits some of them. The data show 95,000 to 150,000 clones, with around 74% seen just once and 5.5% held by the top ten. This chain joins TRBV18 and TRBJ2-3; 9 bases fit TRBD2. Sequences were obtained from peripheral blood. This TCR came from a man in his fifties or sixties with acute or convalescent COVID-19. The CDR3 DNA follows: TGTGCCAGCTCACCACCTTCTAGCGGGATGACAGATACGCAGTATTTT. It yields the protein CASSPPSSGMTDTQYF. Full variable domain (outside the CDR3, taken from reference TRBV18 and TRBJ2-3): NAGVMQNPRHLVRRRGQEARLRCSPMKGHSHVYWYRQLPEEGLKFMVYLQKENIIDESGMPKERFSAEFPKEGPSILRIQQVVRGDSAAYFCASSPPSSGMTDTQYFGPGTRLTVL.